The clone carrying this T cell receptor (beta chain) came up a few times. Its antigen is undetermined. The PCR contained 60 Vbeta and 13 Jbeta primers. Measured with immunoSEQ multiplex PCR; TCRdb has only the in-frame clones, and not every one. The sample shows 90,000 to 140,000 clones, nearly 85% of them seen only once. The sample belongs to a study of cytomegalovirus exposure and HLA in healthy donors. Study results and limitations: Highly shared variants forming one cluster were likely a sequencing artifact.

V shed 4 bases, J shed 1 base, and the junction held 5 bases outside the gene matches. This CDR3 is built from 15 residues. Germline values: CDR1 SGHRS, CDR2 YFSETQ. The source material was PBMCs. The chain carries TRBV5-1 and TRBJ1-1, with 9 bases aligning to TRBD1. The receptor comes from a man between 18 and 35 years old in good health and CMV-seronegative. In DNA, the CDR3 is TGCGCCAGCAGCCTATGGACAGGGGCGAACACTGAAGCTTTCTTT. It specifies CASSLWTGANTEAFF.